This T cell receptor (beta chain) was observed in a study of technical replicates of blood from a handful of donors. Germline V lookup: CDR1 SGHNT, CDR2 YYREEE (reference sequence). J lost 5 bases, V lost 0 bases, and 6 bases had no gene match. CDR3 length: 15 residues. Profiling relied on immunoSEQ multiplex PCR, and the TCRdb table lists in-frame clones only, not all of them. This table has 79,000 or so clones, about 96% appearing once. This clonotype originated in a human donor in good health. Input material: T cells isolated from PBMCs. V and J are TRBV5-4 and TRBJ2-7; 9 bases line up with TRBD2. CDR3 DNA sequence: TGTGCCAGCAGCTTGGCCCCAGCGGGAGGTAACGAGCAGTACTTC. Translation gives CASSLAPAGGNEQYF.